A single TCR beta chain is shown here with its context. The antigen remains undetermined. The data stem from a study of OX40 agonist ivuxolimab in advanced cancers. Points from the study as a whole: At 0.1 to 3.0 mg/kg and by week 6, clonal expansion occurred in CD4+ and CD8+ blood T cells. Averaged across samples, CD8+ T cells carried more expanded clones than CD4+ did.

TCRdb keeps only in-frame clones here, not all; method: immunoSEQ multiplex PCR. The table includes about 58,000 clones, approximately 91% detected once. Losses at the gene ends were 4 bases for V and 3 bases for J; bases not matched to a gene: 6. The CDR3 contains 16 residues. Germline-derived CDR1 and CDR2 are SGHRS and YFSETQ. This specimen was CD4+ or CD8+ T cells sorted from blood, taken in a trial of the OX40 agonist ivuxolimab. The V and J genes are TRBV5-1 and TRBJ2-3, with 12 bases identical to TRBD1. This clonotype was obtained from an adult with an advanced solid tumor such as melanoma, head and neck, liver or kidney cancer. This CDR3 is CASSRGTGGKTDTQYF. The CDR3 DNA reads as TGCGCCAGCAGCAGGGGGACAGGGGGCAAGACAGATACGCAGTATTTT.